This TCR beta chain was sequenced in a study of blood T cell repertoires in COVID-19. The CDR3 contains 12 residues. V gave up 10 bases and J gave up 1 base; unmatched junction bases: 2. TCRdb's copy holds only in-frame clones and misses some; the assay was immunoSEQ multiplex PCR. The sample has about 160,000 clones, 84% seen once. The chain couples TRBV12-3 or TRBV12-4 to TRBJ1-1, with TRBD1 matching over 8 bases. The source of this sequence is a man aged 18 to 29 with active or convalescent COVID-19. Sequenced material: peripheral blood. Written as DNA, the CDR3 is TGTGCCATCGGACAGGGGAACACTGAAGCTTTCTTT. This translates into CAIGQGNTEAFF.